The 27 T cell receptor beta chains below all came from one sample that was sequenced in a study of blood T cell repertoires in COVID-19. This table comes from immunoSEQ multiplex PCR, and its TCRdb copy is limited to in-frame clones, with some not included. The repertoire holds roughly 220,000 clones, with 70% to 90% as singletons. Source material: peripheral blood. These receptors were collected from a man in his fifties or sixties who had recovered from COVID-19.

This CDR3 reads CAWRKGVVTEAFF. CDR3 in DNA: TGTGCCTGGAGGAAGGGGGTAGTCACTGAAGCTTTCTTT. V is TRBV30 and J is TRBJ1-1; D may be TRBD1 (6 bases). Germline V lookup: CDR1 GTSNPN, CDR2 SVGIG (reference sequence). The CDR3 runs to 13 residues. V was cut by 3 bases and J by 4 bases, with 12 bases left in between.

The rearrangement uses TRBV7-9 and TRBJ2-3, with TRBD2 as a possible D gene (6 bases). Trimming pared 0 bases from V and 0 bases from J, leaving 19 bases between. From germline, CDR1 is SEHNR and CDR2 FQNEAQ (reference sequence). The CDR3 length is 19 residues. The CDR3 here is CASSLAVLRDVTSTDTQYF. CDR3 sequence (DNA): TGTGCCAGCAGCTTAGCGGTTTTGCGGGACGTTACTAGCACAGATACGCAGTATTTT.

This clone was detected only a few times. The rearrangement uses TRBV2 and TRBJ1-5; D unresolved. V lost 7 bases and J lost 2, with 9 bases in between. The CDR3 is 13 amino acids. Looked up from germline, CDR1 is SNHLY and CDR2 is FYNNEI. The DNA of the CDR3 is TGTGCCAGCAAGTTAGAGGGCAATCAGCCCCAGCATTTT. Its translation is CASKLEGNQPQHF.

This chain links TRBV27 with TRBJ1-1, with D tentatively TRBD1 (5 bases). Germline-derived CDR1 and CDR2 are MNHEY and SMNVEV (reference sequence). V was pared by 4 bases and J by 3 bases, with 15 bases between. The CDR3 sequence is 15 residues long. CDR3 DNA: TGTGCCAGCAGTTATTCGTATCGGGGGGACACTGAAGCTTTCTTT. Translation: CASSYSYRGDTEAFF.

V gene TRBV7-9 combines with J gene TRBJ1-6, with D uncertain. The length of the CDR3 is 12 residues. Germline V gene sequence: CDR1 SEHNR, CDR2 FQNEAQ (reference sequence). V was trimmed by 5 bases and J by 9 bases, leaving 8 bases between them. For the CDR3, the DNA is TGTGCCAGCAGCCCAATGAGTTCACCCCTCCACTTT. Translating it yields CASSPMSSPLHF. Variable domain in full (rest from reference TRBV7-9 and TRBJ1-6): DTGVSQNPRHKITKRGQNVTFRCDPISEHNRLYWYRQTLGQGPEFLTYFQNEAQLEKSRLLSDRFSAERPKGSFSTLEIQRTEQGDSAMYLCASSPMSSPLHFGNGTRLTVT.

The rearrangement joins TRBV5-1 to TRBJ2-5; D perhaps matches TRBD1 (5 bases). The CDR3 extends over 15 amino acids. Germline V gives CDR1 SGHRS, CDR2 YFSETQ. Trimming cost V 4 bases and J 1 base, with 14 bases left between them. Here the CDR3 reads CASSAQGRRQETQYF. The CDR3 DNA reads as TGCGCCAGCAGCGCTCAGGGAAGGCGCCAAGAGACCCAGTACTTC.

V and J are TRBV29-1 and TRBJ2-1, with D perhaps TRBD2 (5 bases). Per germline, CDR1 SQVTM and CDR2 ANQGSEA. With 8 bases removed from V and 7 bases from J, the gap between germline ends came to 18 bases. The CDR3 is made up of 13 amino acids. In nucleotides, the CDR3 is TGCAGCTCCTTCGGGGTGGAGGTGAATGAGCAGTTCTTC. As protein: CSSFGVEVNEQFF.

V gene TRBV28 combines with J gene TRBJ1-5; D perhaps matches TRBD1 (5 bases). Germline CDR1 MDHEN, CDR2 SYDVKM. The CDR3 has 11 residues. Trimming removed 4 bases at V and 12 bases at J, with 10 bases between. The CDR3 nucleotides read TGTGCCAGCAGTTCTGCCAGGGACCAGCATTTT. Protein product: CASSSARDQHF. The entire variable domain, with the rest obtained from reference TRBV28 and TRBJ1-5, is as follows: DVKVTQSSRYLVKRTGEKVFLECVQDMDHENMFWYRQDPGLGLRLIYFSYDVKMKEKGDIPEGYSVSREKKERFSLILESASTNQTSMYLCASSSARDQHFGDGTRLSIL.

This sequence joins TRBV18 and TRBJ2-7, with 9 bases lining up with TRBD1. V dropped 6 bases and J dropped 4; count of bases not matched to a gene: 10. The V gene's germline CDR1 is KGHSH and CDR2 LQKENI. The CDR3 runs to 15 residues. The CDR3 loop reads CASSSDRGTGYEQYF. CDR3 nucleotides: TGTGCCAGCTCGAGCGACAGGGGGACGGGGTACGAGCAGTACTTC.

This clone was seen only a few times. The chain combines TRBV6-1 with TRBJ1-3; 10 bases align to TRBD1. CDR3 size: 15 residues. Germline lookup yields CDR1 MNHNS and CDR2 SASEGT. Unmatched junction bases numbered 3, after V lost 0 bases and J lost 7 bases. In nucleotides, the CDR3 is TGTGCCAGCAGTGAAGCGGACAGGGGGTGGAACACCATATATTTT. Encoded protein: CASSEADRGWNTIYF.

On this clone: One end of the junction varies from germline; a read error may be responsible. The V and J genes are TRBV24-1 and TRBJ2-1, with 8 bases that match TRBD2. Germline-derived CDR1 and CDR2 are KGHDR and SFDVKD. The CDR3 loop spans 13 amino acids. The CDR3 sequence: CATTDSGKNEQFF. CDR3 DNA: TGTGCCACCACTGATAGCGGGAAAAATGAGCAGTTCTTC.

This chain joins TRBV30 and TRBJ2-7; 9 bases map to TRBD1. Germline V CDR1 and CDR2: GTSNPN, SVGIG (reference sequence). The CDR3 runs 14 residues. V dropped 2 bases and J dropped 3; count of bases not matched to a gene: 5. DNA for the CDR3: TGTGCCTGGAGTTCGGGGACAGGGCTCTACGAGCAGTACTTC. Translation gives CAWSSGTGLYEQYF.

The J gene is TRBJ2-5, the V gene TRBV5-1; TRBD2 matches at 13 bases. V lost 3 bases to trimming and J lost 4 bases; unmatched junction nucleotides: 3. The CDR3 covers 15 residues. Germline lookup yields CDR1 SGHRS and CDR2 YFSETQ. The CDR3 sequence: CASSSGLAGRETQYF. The DNA for the CDR3 is TGCGCCAGCAGCTCGGGACTAGCGGGAAGAGAGACCCAGTACTTC.

The chain is built from TRBV28 and TRBJ2-7; D gene ambiguous. This CDR3 has 14 residues. Trimming stripped 7 bases from V and 0 bases from J, with 13 bases between. CDR1 and CDR2 from the germline V gene are MDHEN and SYDVKM. The CDR3 DNA sequence: TGTGCCAGCATGCGCGATCCTAGCTCCTACGAGCAGTACTTC. Amino acids: CASMRDPSSYEQYF. The full variable domain, its missing parts supplied by reference TRBV28 and TRBJ2-7, is DVKVTQSSRYLVKRTGEKVFLECVQDMDHENMFWYRQDPGLGLRLIYFSYDVKMKEKGDIPEGYSVSREKKERFSLILESASTNQTSMYLCASMRDPSSYEQYFGPGTRLTVT.

The chain carries TRBV18 and TRBJ1-1, with D perhaps TRBD1 (6 bases). The V end lost 3 bases, the J end lost 7 bases, and 12 bases lay between the germline ends. CDR3 length: 13 amino acids. Germline values: CDR1 KGHSH, CDR2 LQKENI. The CDR3 sequence is CASSPNTGHEAFF. Here the CDR3 DNA reads TGTGCCAGCTCACCCAATACAGGGCATGAAGCTTTCTTT.

This chain connects TRBV24-1 to TRBJ2-1, with 10 bases matching TRBD2. The CDR3 covers 15 residues. Germline lookup yields CDR1 KGHDR and CDR2 SFDVKD. Unmatched junction bases numbered 10, after V lost 10 bases and J lost 5 bases. This chain's CDR3 is CATSNSGRGNNEQFF. In nucleotides, the CDR3 is TGTGCCACTTCCAACAGCGGGAGGGGGAACAATGAGCAGTTCTTC.

The V call is TRBV5-1, the J call TRBJ2-1, with TRBD2 identical over 8 bases. The CDR3 is made up of 15 amino acids. Germline-derived CDR1 and CDR2 are SGHRS and YFSETQ. The trim removed 1 base at V and 6 bases at J, leaving 6 bases unmatched. CDR3 bases: TGCGCCAGCAGCTTGTCTCCTAGCGGGTTCAATGAGCAGTTCTTC. It is translated as CASSLSPSGFNEQFF.

The chain uses TRBV7-9 and TRBJ2-3, with D maybe TRBD1 (6 bases). The CDR3 has 16 amino acids. Germline V CDR1 and CDR2: SEHNR, FQNEAQ (reference sequence). Trimming took off 4 bases at V and 3 bases at J, with 17 bases between the two ends. DNA for the CDR3: TGTGCCAGCAGCTCTGTTCGGGACATCGGAACAGATACGCAGTATTTT. Its translation is CASSSVRDIGTDTQYF.

The rearrangement links TRBV25-1 to TRBJ2-2, with D perhaps TRBD2 (6 bases). Trimming stripped 3 bases from V and 7 bases from J, with 15 bases between. CDR3 length: 15 amino acids. Germline V CDR1 and CDR2: MGHDK, SYGVNS. CDR3 bases: TGTGCCAGCAGTGAGGGAGGATTTCGTTTCGGGGAGCTGTTTTTT. It specifies CASSEGGFRFGELFF. The whole variable domain, remainder taken from reference TRBV25-1 and TRBJ2-2, is EADIYQTPRYLVIGTGKKITLECSQTMGHDKMYWYQQDPGMELHLIHYSYGVNSTEKGDLSSESTVSRIRTEHFPLTLESARPSHTSQYLCASSEGGFRFGELFFGEGSRLTVL.

This chain uses TRBV7-2 with TRBJ2-1; TRBD2 agrees at 14 bases. This CDR3 has 19 residues. The V gene end was trimmed by 5 bases and the J gene end by 9 bases; junction bases not matched to a gene: 18. From germline, CDR1 is SGHTA and CDR2 FQGNSA. As DNA, the CDR3 is TGTGCCAGCAGCCTCAGAGGGACTAGCGGGAGCATCCTTGGCATTGAGCAGTTCTTC. Translation gives CASSLRGTSGSILGIEQFF.

The chain employs TRBV11-2 and TRBJ1-1; 10 bases fit TRBD1. J lost 6 bases, V lost 7 bases, and 11 bases had no gene match. Germline-derived CDR1 and CDR2 are SGHAT and FQNNGV. The CDR3 extends over 15 amino acids. DNA of the CDR3: TGTGCCAGCACCTCGAGGACAGGGGGGACAGCTGAAGCTTTCTTT. As protein: CASTSRTGGTAEAFF.

The genes are TRBV19 and TRBJ2-7, with a tentative D call TRBD1 (5 bases). The ends were cut back, 6 bases at V and 2 bases at J, with 14 bases in the middle. Germline V gives CDR1 LNHDA, CDR2 SQIVND (reference sequence). This CDR3 is built from 14 residues. Here the CDR3 reads CASRSAGSPYEQYF. CDR3 sequence (DNA): TGTGCCAGTAGGTCCGCAGGGTCTCCCTACGAGCAGTACTTC.

This clone was picked up many times. The gene calls are TRBV6-2 or TRBV6-3 and TRBJ2-7, with no clear D. V dropped 2 bases and J dropped 2 bases, with 7 bases sitting between them. The germline gives CDR1 MNHEY, CDR2 SVGEGT. The CDR3 totals 13 residues. The CDR3 bases are TGTGCCAGCAGTTACGACTCCACCTACGAGCAGTACTTC. Amino acid sequence: CASSYDSTYEQYF.

This chain links TRBV5-4 with TRBJ1-1; 9 positions agree with TRBD1. V trimming: 2 bases; J trimming: 1 base; junction bases outside the gene matches: 3. CDR3 size: 15 residues. CDR1 is SGHNT and CDR2 is YYREEE in the germline V gene (reference sequence). This chain's CDR3 is CASSFGQGRNTEAFF. The CDR3 DNA follows: TGTGCCAGCAGCTTCGGACAGGGGAGGAACACTGAAGCTTTCTTT.

The chain combines TRBV15 with TRBJ1-1; tentatively, D is TRBD1 (6 bases). Germline CDR1 is LNHNV and CDR2 is YYDKDF (reference sequence). This CDR3 is 16 amino acids long. V lost 9 bases and J lost 0, with 20 bases in between. The CDR3 sequence is CATKKGHSNMNTEAFF. DNA of the CDR3: TGTGCCACAAAAAAGGGACATTCGAACATGAACACTGAAGCTTTCTTT.

The J gene is TRBJ1-3, the V gene TRBV5-4; TRBD1 agrees at 7 bases. This CDR3 contains 15 residues. Germline V gives CDR1 SGHNT, CDR2 YYREEE (reference sequence). V was clipped by 3 bases and J by 0 bases; unmatched bases: 3. The CDR3 sequence: CASSSGQASGNTIYF. DNA of the CDR3: TGTGCCAGCAGCTCCGGACAGGCCTCTGGAAACACCATATATTTT.

This clone appeared a few times. The V call is TRBV7-9, the J call TRBJ2-1; TRBD1 matches 7 bases. V gave up 5 bases and J gave up 9 bases; unmatched junction bases: 13. Germline CDR1 and CDR2: SEHNR and FQNEAQ (reference sequence). The CDR3 covers 15 residues. CDR3 sequence (DNA): TGTGCCAGCAGCCCCGGACAGGAAGGATGGCTTGAGCAGTTCTTC. Translation gives CASSPGQEGWLEQFF. The variable domain in full, with the rest retrieved from reference TRBV7-9 and TRBJ2-1, is DTGVSQNPRHKITKRGQNVTFRCDPISEHNRLYWYRQTLGQGPEFLTYFQNEAQLEKSRLLSDRFSAERPKGSFSTLEIQRTEQGDSAMYLCASSPGQEGWLEQFFGPGTRLTVL.